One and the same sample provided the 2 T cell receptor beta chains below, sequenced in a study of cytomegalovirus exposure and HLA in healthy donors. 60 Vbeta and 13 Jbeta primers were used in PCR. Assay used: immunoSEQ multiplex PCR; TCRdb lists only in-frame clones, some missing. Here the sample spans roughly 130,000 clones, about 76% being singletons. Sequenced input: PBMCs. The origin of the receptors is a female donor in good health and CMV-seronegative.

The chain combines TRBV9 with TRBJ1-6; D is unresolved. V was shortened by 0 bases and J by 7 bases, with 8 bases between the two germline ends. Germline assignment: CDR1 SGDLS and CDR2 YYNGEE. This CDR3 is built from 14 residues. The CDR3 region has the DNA TGTGCCAGCAGCGTAGGGGAGGCGAATTCACCCCTCCACTTT. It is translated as CASSVGEANSPLHF.

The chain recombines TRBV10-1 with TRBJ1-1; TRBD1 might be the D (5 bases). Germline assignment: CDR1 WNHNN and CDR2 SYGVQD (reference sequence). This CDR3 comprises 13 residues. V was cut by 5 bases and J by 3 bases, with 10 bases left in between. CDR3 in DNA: TGCGCCAGCAGTCTATCAGGGTACACTGAAGCTTTCTTT. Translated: CASSLSGYTEAFF.